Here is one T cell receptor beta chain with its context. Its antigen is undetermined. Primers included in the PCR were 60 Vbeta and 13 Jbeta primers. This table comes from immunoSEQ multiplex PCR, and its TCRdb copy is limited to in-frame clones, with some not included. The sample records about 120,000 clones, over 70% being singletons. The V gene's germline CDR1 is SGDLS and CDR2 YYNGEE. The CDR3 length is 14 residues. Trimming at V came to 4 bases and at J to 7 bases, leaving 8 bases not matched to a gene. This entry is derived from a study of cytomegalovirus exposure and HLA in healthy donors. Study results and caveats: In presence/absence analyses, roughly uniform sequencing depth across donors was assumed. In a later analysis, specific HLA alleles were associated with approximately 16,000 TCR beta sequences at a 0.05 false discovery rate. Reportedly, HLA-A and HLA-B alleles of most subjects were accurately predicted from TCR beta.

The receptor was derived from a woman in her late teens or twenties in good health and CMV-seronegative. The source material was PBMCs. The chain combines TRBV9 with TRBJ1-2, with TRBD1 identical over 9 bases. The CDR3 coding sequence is TGTGCCAGCAGCCCCGTACAGGGGGCGCTTGGCTACACCTTC. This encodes CASSPVQGALGYTF.